This TCR beta chain was found in a study of blood T cell repertoires in COVID-19. Study-wide context: COVID-19 samples collected from the United States, Italy and Spain covered acute and convalescent phases.

The protocol was immunoSEQ multiplex PCR, while the TCRdb copy is restricted to in-frame clones and leaves out a portion. Of hundreds of thousands of clones in the sample, approximately 90% were seen once. Germline V lookup: CDR1 LGHDT, CDR2 YNNKEL (reference sequence). Trimming removed 1 base from V and 4 bases from J, with 5 bases in between. The CDR3 totals 14 residues. Individuals aged about 18 to 90 years were recruited from 24 US areas. A note on this clone: This CDR3 is also generated by other DNA sequences in the sample.

The chain combines TRBV3-1 (or the pseudogene TRBV3-2) with TRBJ2-6; D is ambiguous. The material sequenced was PBMCs or T cells enriched from blood (not recorded which). This TCR was recovered from a woman between 55 and 75 years old who had recovered from COVID-19. In DNA form, the CDR3 reads TGTGCCAGCAGCCAAGGAAGCGGGGCCAACGTCCTGACTTTC. This encodes CASSQGSGANVLTF.